The 2 T cell receptor beta chains presented below share a single source sample, sequenced in a study of blood T cell repertoires in COVID-19. Assay: immunoSEQ multiplex PCR; the TCRdb copy retains only in-frame clones and omits some. The sample has about 210,000 clones, 86% seen once. Specimen: PBMCs or T cells enriched from blood (not recorded which). The receptors were gathered from a woman aged 40 to 49 in a cohort exposed to, infected with or recovered from COVID-19 (not recorded which).

The rearrangement joins TRBV28 to TRBJ1-2, with 8 bases matching TRBD1. V gave up 3 bases and J gave up 0 bases; unmatched junction bases: 6. The CDR3 runs to 16 residues. Germline lookup yields CDR1 MDHEN and CDR2 SYDVKM. CDR3 sequence: CASSFQGASANYGYTF. CDR3 DNA sequence: TGTGCCAGCAGTTTTCAGGGGGCAAGCGCTAACTATGGCTACACCTTC.

The chain links TRBV2 to TRBJ1-1, with TRBD1 identical over 7 bases. J was trimmed by 8 bases and V by 6 bases; bases with no gene match: 6. Germline loops: CDR1 SNHLY, CDR2 FYNNEI. The CDR3 sequence is 12 residues long. The CDR3 sequence is CASSWDSLEAFF. The CDR3 DNA sequence: TGTGCCAGCAGCTGGGACAGCTTAGAAGCTTTCTTT.